The source of this T cell receptor beta chain is a study of cytomegalovirus exposure and HLA in healthy donors. On the study more broadly: Earlier, 110 million or so unique TCR beta sequences were recovered from some 200 million T cells by an analysis.

Notes on this clone: Its antigen is not known.

General observations from the study: Three chains linked to CMV were shown in vitro to be specific for CMV antigens.

After removal of 0 bases from V and 6 bases from J, the junction contained 0 bases not matched to a gene. The CDR3 contains 15 residues. Germline assignment: CDR1 MRHNA and CDR2 SNTAGT. PCR amplification relied on 60 Vbeta primers (plus 13 Jbeta primers). Produced via immunoSEQ multiplex PCR; TCRdb's table is partial and in-frame only. This table holds around 170,000 clones, less than 80% found once. The specimen sequenced was PBMCs. J is TRBJ2-1 and V is TRBV6-4; 12 bases are a match to TRBD2. The sequence derives from a woman in her 40s in good health and CMV-seronegative. CDR3 in amino acids: CASSDSTSGSNEQFF. CDR3 bases: TGTGCCAGCAGTGACTCGACTAGCGGGAGCAATGAGCAGTTCTTC.